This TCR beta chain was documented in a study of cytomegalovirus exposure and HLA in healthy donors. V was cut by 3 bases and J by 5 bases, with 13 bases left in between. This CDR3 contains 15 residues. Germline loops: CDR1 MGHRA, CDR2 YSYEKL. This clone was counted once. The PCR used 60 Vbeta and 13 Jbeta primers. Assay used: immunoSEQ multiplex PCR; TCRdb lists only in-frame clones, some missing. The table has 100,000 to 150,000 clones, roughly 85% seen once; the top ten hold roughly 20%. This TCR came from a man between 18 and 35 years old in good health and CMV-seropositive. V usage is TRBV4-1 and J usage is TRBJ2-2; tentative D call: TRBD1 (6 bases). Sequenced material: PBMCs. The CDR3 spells CASSQNPGTTGELFF. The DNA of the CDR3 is TGCGCCAGCAGCCAGAATCCCGGGACAACCGGGGAGCTGTTTTTT.